This T cell receptor beta chain was identified during a study of T cell repertoires in cytomegalovirus infection (dated by TCRdb to between 2019 and 2020). With regard to the full study: Alongside well-studied HLA-B-restricted epitopes, the peptide stimulations were aimed at recently identified HLA-C-restricted CMV epitopes, whose presentation resists viral immunomodulation. The HLA type of each donor mattered for the analysis, because public TCR beta signatures pointed to carriage of CMV infection along with the matching HLA type. Study-wide conclusions, independent of this receptor: Cumulative frequency of public TCR beta family members discriminated carriers of CMV infection plus the relevant HLA type in this cohort and an independent approximately 370-donor cohort. In the ex vivo response, HLA-C-restricted CMV-specific TCR beta clonotypes were dominant, and in two of eight donors the single most frequent clonotype came from this HLA-C-restricted group.

As regards this clonotype: The specificity of this receptor is unknown. There are no base qualities to consult, and no much larger clone falls within one base.

The treatment or condition tag for this specimen amounts to: in vitro stimulation with specific CMV peptide epitopes to enrich CMV-specific T cells. CDR1 and CDR2, per the germline V gene, are SGHTA and FQGNSA. V is trimmed back by 2 bases and J by 3 bases, and the junction contains 5 bases that no gene match accounts for. Counted from cysteine to phenylalanine, this CDR3 has 15 amino acids. Kept here is only the CDR3 DNA, which spans 45 bases and is read in frame from base 1. Sequencing took place on an Illumina HiSeq 1500. TCRdb trimmed public reads at Q25 via fastp, called clones via MiXCR and kept in-frame beta chains. Each entry merges the rows of one CDR3 protein and shows their most common DNA and genes. This sample lists a few hundred thousand distinct CDR3 sequences; roughly 43% were detected once. The ten biggest clones cover about 48% of the sample.

The sequence derives from a human donor in good health (CMV status not recorded). Some clones in this sample may be carry-over from other donors' samples. This specimen was cultured PBMCs, taken from culture after CMV antigen stimulation. The chain was built from TRBV7-2 and TRBJ2-7; 9 central nucleotides agree with TRBD1. The nucleotides read TGTGCCAGCAGCTTAACACAGGGGGCGGGCTACGAGCAGTACTTC. This codes for CASSLTQGAGYEQYF.